This T cell receptor (beta chain) is drawn from a study of response to subunit inactivated influenza vaccine. Study-level findings and limits: The authors suggested that every seasonal influenza vaccination recruits few new T cells.

This clonotype was seen only a few times. Antigen: not known. The germline V gene encodes CDR1 SNHLY and CDR2 FYNNEI. V shed 2 bases and J 3 bases; nucleotides not matched to a gene: 3. There are 14 residues in the CDR3. TCRdb re-analysed the RT-PCR reads in MiXCR, keeping a single row per CDR3 protein. The data hold about 530,000 distinct CDR3 sequences, with over 10% observed a single time. The chain recombines TRBV2 with TRBJ2-7; 8 nucleotides line up with TRBD2. Here the sequenced sample was PBMCs from blood, taken more than 35 days after vaccination. This clonotype originated in a man aged 50 or older who received an inactivated influenza vaccine. The CDR3 spells CASSEWLAGYEQYF. The DNA for the CDR3 is TGTGCCAGCAGTGAATGGCTAGCGGGCTACGAGCAGTACTTC.